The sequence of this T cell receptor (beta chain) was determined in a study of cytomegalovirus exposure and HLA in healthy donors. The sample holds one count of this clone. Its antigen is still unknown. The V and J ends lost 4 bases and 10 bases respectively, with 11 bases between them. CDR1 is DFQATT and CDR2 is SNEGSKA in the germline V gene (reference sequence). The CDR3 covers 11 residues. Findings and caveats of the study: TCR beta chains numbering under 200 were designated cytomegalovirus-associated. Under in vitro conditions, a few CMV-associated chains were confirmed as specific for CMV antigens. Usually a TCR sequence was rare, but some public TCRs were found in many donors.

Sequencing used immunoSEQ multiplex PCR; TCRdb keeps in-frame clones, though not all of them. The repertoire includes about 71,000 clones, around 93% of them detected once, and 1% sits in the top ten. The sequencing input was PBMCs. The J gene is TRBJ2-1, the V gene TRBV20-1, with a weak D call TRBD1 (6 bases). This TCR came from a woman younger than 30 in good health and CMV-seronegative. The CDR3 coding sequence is TGCAGTGCTATTGACGGGACAGAGCAGTTCTTC. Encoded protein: CSAIDGTEQFF.